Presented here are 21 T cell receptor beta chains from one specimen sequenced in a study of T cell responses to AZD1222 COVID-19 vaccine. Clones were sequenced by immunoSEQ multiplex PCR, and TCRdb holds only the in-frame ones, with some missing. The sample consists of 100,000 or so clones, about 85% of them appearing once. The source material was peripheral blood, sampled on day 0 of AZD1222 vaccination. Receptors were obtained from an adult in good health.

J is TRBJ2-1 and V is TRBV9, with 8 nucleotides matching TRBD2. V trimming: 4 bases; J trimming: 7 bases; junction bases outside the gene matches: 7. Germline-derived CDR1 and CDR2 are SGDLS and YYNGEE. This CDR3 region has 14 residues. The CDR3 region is CASSPWTSPNEQFF. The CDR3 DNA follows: TGTGCCAGCAGCCCTTGGACTAGCCCTAATGAGCAGTTCTTC.

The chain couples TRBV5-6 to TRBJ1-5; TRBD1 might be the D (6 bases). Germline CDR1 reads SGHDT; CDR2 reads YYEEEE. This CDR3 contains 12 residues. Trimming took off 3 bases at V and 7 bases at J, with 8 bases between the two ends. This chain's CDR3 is CASSSGAQPQHF. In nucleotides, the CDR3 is TGTGCCAGCAGCTCGGGGGCCCAGCCCCAGCATTTT.

In DNA form, the CDR3 reads TGTGCCAGCAGCTTAGACCCCGTGGAGGATACGCAGTATTTT. This encodes CASSLDPVEDTQYF. The V and J genes are TRBV11-3 and TRBJ2-3; D remains unclear. The CDR3 is 14 amino acids. Germline lookup yields CDR1 SGHNT and CDR2 YENEEA. V shed 0 bases and J shed 6 bases, with 10 bases lying between them.

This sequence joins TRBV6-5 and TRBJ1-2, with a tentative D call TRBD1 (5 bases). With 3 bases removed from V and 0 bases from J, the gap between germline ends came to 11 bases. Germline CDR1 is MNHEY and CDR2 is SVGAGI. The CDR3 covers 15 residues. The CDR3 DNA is TGTGCCAGCAGTTATTCTGGGACGACTAACTATGGCTACACCTTC. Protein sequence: CASSYSGTTNYGYTF.

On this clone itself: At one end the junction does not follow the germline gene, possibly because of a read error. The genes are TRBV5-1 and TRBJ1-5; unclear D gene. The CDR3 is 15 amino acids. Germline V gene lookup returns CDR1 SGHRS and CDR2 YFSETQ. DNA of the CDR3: TGTGCCAGCAGCCCGGCGGGAGATAGAGATCAGCCCCAGCATTTT. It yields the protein CASSPAGDRDQPQHF.

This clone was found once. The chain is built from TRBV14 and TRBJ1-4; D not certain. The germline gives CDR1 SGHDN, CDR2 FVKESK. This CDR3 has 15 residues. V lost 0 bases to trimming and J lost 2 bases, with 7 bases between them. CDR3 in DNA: TGTGCCAGCAGCCAAGATAGGCGGACTAATGAAAAACTGTTTTTT. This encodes CASSQDRRTNEKLFF.

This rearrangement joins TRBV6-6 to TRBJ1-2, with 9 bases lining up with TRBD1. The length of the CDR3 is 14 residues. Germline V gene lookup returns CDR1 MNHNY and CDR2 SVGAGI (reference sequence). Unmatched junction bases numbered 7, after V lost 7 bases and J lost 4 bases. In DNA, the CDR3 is TGTGCCAGCAAGCGGGGACAGGGTCCCTATGGCTACACCTTC. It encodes CASKRGQGPYGYTF.

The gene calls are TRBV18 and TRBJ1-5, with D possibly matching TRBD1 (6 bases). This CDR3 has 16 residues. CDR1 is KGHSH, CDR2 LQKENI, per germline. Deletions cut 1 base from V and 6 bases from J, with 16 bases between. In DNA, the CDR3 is TGTGCCAGCTCACCACTGGGGCAGGGGCAGAGTCAGCCCCAGCATTTT. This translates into CASSPLGQGQSQPQHF.

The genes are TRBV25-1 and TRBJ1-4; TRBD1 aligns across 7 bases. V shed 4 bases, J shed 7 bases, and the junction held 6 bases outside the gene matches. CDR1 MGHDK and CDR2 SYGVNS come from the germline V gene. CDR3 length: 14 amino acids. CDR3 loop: CASSAGQNTEKLFF. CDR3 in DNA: TGTGCCAGCAGTGCGGGACAGAATACTGAAAAACTGTTTTTT.

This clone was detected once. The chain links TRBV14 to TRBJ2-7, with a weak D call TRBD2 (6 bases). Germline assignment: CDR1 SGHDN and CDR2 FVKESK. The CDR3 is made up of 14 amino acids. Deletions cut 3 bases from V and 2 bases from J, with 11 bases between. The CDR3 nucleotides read TGTGCCAGCAGCCATGCGGGACGGCCCTACGAGCAGTACTTC. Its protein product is CASSHAGRPYEQYF.

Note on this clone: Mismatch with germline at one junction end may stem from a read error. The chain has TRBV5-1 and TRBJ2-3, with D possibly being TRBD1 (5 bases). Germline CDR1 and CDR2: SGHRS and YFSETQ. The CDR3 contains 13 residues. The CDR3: CASSFLTGDTQYF. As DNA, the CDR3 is TGTGCCAGCAGCTTCCTAACAGGCGATACGCAGTATTTT.

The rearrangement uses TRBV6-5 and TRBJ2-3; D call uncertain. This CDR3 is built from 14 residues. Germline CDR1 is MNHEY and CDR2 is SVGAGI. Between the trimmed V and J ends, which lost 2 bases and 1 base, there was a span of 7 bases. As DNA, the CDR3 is TGTGCCAGCAGTTACGGTCAGCGCACAGATACGCAGTATTTT. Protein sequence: CASSYGQRTDTQYF.

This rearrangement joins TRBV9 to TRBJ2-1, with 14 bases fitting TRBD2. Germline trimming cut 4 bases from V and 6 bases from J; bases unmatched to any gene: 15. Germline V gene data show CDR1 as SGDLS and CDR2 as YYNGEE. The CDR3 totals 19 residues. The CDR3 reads CASSPRGTSGSPGTNEQFF. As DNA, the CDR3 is TGTGCCAGCAGCCCCCGGGGGACTAGCGGGAGCCCCGGTACCAATGAGCAGTTCTTC. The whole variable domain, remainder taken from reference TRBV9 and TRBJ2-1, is DSGVTQTPKHLITATGQRVTLRCSPRSGDLSVYWYQQSLDQGLQFLIQYYNGEERAKGNILERFSAQQFPDLHSELNLSSLELGDSALYFCASSPRGTSGSPGTNEQFFGPGTRLTVL.

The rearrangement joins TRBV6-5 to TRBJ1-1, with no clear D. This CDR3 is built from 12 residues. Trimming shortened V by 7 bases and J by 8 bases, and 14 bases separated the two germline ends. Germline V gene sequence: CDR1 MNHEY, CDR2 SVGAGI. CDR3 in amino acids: CASTNVGGEAFF. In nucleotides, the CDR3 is TGTGCCAGCACAAACGTAGGAGGAGAAGCTTTCTTT.

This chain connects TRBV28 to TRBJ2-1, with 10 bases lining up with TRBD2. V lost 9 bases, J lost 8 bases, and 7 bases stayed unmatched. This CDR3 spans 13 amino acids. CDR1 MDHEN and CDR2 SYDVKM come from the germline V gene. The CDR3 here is CASLAGGGYEQFF. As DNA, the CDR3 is TGTGCCAGTTTAGCGGGAGGAGGATATGAGCAGTTCTTC.

DNA for the CDR3: TGTGCCAGCAGGCCCCGGACCTCCTACAATGAGCAGTTCTTC. Its translation: CASRPRTSYNEQFF. The chain combines TRBV7-9 with TRBJ2-1; unclear D gene. The CDR3 runs to 14 residues. V was shortened by 6 bases and J by 0 bases, with 9 bases between the two germline ends. CDR1 and CDR2 from the germline V gene are SEHNR and FQNEAQ (reference sequence).

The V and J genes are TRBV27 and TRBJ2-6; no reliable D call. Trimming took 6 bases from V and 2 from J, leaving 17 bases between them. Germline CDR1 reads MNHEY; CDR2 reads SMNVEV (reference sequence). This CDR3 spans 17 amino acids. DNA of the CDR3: TGTGCCAGCAGCCCAAGCCCCCGGCCAGCTGGGGCCAACGTCCTGACTTTC. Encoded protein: CASSPSPRPAGANVLTF. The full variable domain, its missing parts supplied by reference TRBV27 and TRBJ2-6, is EAQVTQNPRYLITVTGKKLTVTCSQNMNHEYMSWYRQDPGLGLRQIYYSMNVEVTDKGDVPEGYKVSRKEKRNFPLILESPSPNQTSLYFCASSPSPRPAGANVLTFGAGSRLTVL.

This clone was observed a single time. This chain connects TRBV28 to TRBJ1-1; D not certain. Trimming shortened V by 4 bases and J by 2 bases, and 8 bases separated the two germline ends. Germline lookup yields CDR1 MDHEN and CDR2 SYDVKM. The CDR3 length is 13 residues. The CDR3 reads CASSSSLNTEAFF. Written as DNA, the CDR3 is TGTGCCAGCAGTTCCTCCCTAAACACTGAAGCTTTCTTT.

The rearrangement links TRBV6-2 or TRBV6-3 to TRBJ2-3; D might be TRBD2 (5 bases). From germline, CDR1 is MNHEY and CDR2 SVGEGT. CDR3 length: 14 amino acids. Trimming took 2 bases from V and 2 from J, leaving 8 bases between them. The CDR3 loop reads CASSYIRDTDTQYF. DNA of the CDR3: TGTGCCAGCAGTTACATCCGGGACACAGATACGCAGTATTTT.

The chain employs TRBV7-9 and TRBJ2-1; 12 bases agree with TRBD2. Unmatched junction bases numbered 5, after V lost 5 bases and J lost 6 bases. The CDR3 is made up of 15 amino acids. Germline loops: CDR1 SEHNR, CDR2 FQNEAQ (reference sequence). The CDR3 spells CASSPSGGARNEQFF. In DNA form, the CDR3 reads TGTGCCAGCAGCCCTAGCGGGGGGGCACGCAATGAGCAGTTCTTC.

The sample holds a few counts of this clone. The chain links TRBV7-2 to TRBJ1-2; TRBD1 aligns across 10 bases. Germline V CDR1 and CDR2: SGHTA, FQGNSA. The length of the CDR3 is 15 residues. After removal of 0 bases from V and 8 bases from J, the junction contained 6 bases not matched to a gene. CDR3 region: CASSLAWDRGSGYTF. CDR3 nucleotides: TGTGCCAGCAGCTTAGCATGGGACAGGGGTAGCGGCTACACCTTC.